The 14 T cell receptor beta chains below all came from one sample that was sequenced in a study of OX40 agonist ivuxolimab in advanced cancers. This table comes from immunoSEQ multiplex PCR, and its TCRdb copy is limited to in-frame clones, with some not included. The table lists fewer than 80,000 clones, 85% of them singletons. The source was CD4+ or CD8+ T cells sorted from blood, collected in a trial of the OX40 agonist ivuxolimab. The receptors were sampled from an adult with an advanced solid tumor such as melanoma, head and neck, liver or kidney cancer.

The gene calls are TRBV28 and TRBJ2-3; TRBD2 is a possible D gene (7 bases). Germline CDR1 reads MDHEN; CDR2 reads SYDVKM. The length of the CDR3 is 17 residues. Trimming took off 2 bases at V and 3 bases at J, with 18 bases between the two ends. The CDR3 region is CASSLTSSGRGTDTQYF. The CDR3 DNA sequence: TGTGCCAGCAGTTTAACCTCCTCTGGGAGGGGGACAGATACGCAGTATTTT.

The chain links TRBV18 to TRBJ1-5; D ambiguous. CDR3 length: 17 residues. V lost 5 bases and J 0 bases, leaving 17 bases between the germline ends. Germline V gene sequence: CDR1 KGHSH, CDR2 LQKENI. The CDR3 DNA sequence: TGTGCCAGCTCATCAAAGGCGCCCCTGGATAGCAATCAGCCCCAGCATTTT. It translates to CASSSKAPLDSNQPQHF. The entire variable domain, with the rest obtained from reference TRBV18 and TRBJ1-5, is as follows: NAGVMQNPRHLVRRRGQEARLRCSPMKGHSHVYWYRQLPEEGLKFMVYLQKENIIDESGMPKERFSAEFPKEGPSILRIQQVVRGDSAAYFCASSSKAPLDSNQPQHFGDGTRLSIL.

This chain links TRBV5-4 with TRBJ2-3; TRBD2 might be the D (7 bases). This CDR3 has 15 amino acids. V lost 1 base to trimming and J lost 3 bases, with 12 bases between them. Germline CDR1 reads SGHNT; CDR2 reads YYREEE (reference sequence). In DNA, the CDR3 is TGTGCCAGCAGCTTGCGGGGGGCAGAGACAGATACGCAGTATTTT. Translated, it gives CASSLRGAETDTQYF.

The chain uses TRBV4-2 and TRBJ2-5; 14 nucleotides match TRBD2. Germline values: CDR1 LGHNA, CDR2 YNFKEQ. V shed 4 bases, J shed 4 bases, and the junction held 5 bases outside the gene matches. This CDR3 has 16 residues. In DNA form, the CDR3 reads TGTGCCAGCAGCCGAGTAGGACTAGCGGGGGGAGAGACCCAGTACTTC. This gives the protein CASSRVGLAGGETQYF.

This chain joins TRBV6-4 and TRBJ2-3; maybe TRBD1 (5 bases). Germline V lookup: CDR1 MRHNA, CDR2 SNTAGT. V dropped 10 bases and J dropped 2 bases, with 13 bases sitting between them. The CDR3 totals 13 residues. The CDR3 here is CATSREVTDTQYF. CDR3 sequence (DNA): TGTGCCACCTCCAGGGAAGTCACAGATACGCAGTATTTT.

The chain carries TRBV7-8 and TRBJ2-7, with D perhaps matching TRBD1 or TRBD2 (5 bases each). This CDR3 contains 14 residues. Trimming took 5 bases from V and 3 from J, leaving 14 bases between them. Germline lookup yields CDR1 SGHVS and CDR2 FQNEAQ. As DNA, the CDR3 is TGTGCCAGCAGCCCCGGCCGGGGCCGCTACGAGCAGTACTTC. Protein: CASSPGRGRYEQYF.

The chain has TRBV29-1 and TRBJ2-5; D might be TRBD1 (6 bases). Germline lookup yields CDR1 SQVTM and CDR2 ANQGSEA. Deletions cut 7 bases from V and 1 base from J, with 10 bases between. This CDR3 spans 12 amino acids. The CDR3 loop is CSALDSQETQYF. CDR3 in DNA: TGCAGCGCCTTGGACAGCCAAGAGACCCAGTACTTC.

In its sample, this clone was seen once. This rearrangement joins TRBV5-1 to TRBJ2-7, with TRBD1 matching over 9 bases. The V segment lost 4 bases and the J segment 0 bases; nucleotides outside the gene matches: 14. Germline CDR1 and CDR2: SGHRS and YFSETQ. The CDR3 is made up of 18 amino acids. The CDR3 nucleotides read TGCGCCAGCAGCCGGGAAGGGACAGGGACCGCGAGCTCCTACGAGCAGTACTTC. As protein: CASSREGTGTASSYEQYF.

There are a few counts of this clone. The chain carries TRBV5-4 and TRBJ1-2; no clear D gene. Deletions cut 4 bases from V and 7 bases from J, with 14 bases between. CDR3 length: 13 amino acids. Germline-derived CDR1 and CDR2 are SGHNT and YYREEE (reference sequence). The CDR3 DNA follows: TGTGCCAGCAGCCTTCAGGATTTCGGTGGCTACACCTTC. It is translated as CASSLQDFGGYTF.

V and J are TRBV27 and TRBJ1-1, with unresolved D. The CDR3 length is 13 residues. CDR1 and CDR2 (germline): MNHEY, SMNVEV (reference sequence). Trimming removed 2 bases from V and 1 base from J, with 5 bases in between. The DNA of the CDR3 is TGTGCCAGCAGTTTAGGCCGGAACACTGAAGCTTTCTTT. Protein product: CASSLGRNTEAFF.

This chain's CDR3 is CASTSRLAGGTGELFF. The CDR3 DNA is TGTGCCAGTACCTCCCGACTAGCGGGGGGGACCGGGGAGCTGTTTTTT. The rearrangement uses TRBV19 and TRBJ2-2, with TRBD2 identical over 14 bases. This CDR3 region has 16 residues. V shed 7 bases, J shed 5 bases, and the junction held 6 bases outside the gene matches. Germline V gives CDR1 LNHDA, CDR2 SQIVND (reference sequence).

This chain uses TRBV5-6 with TRBJ1-2; D may be TRBD1 (5 bases). In germline, CDR1 is SGHDT, CDR2 YYEEEE. This CDR3 is 13 amino acids long. Trimming took 1 base from V and 3 from J, leaving 7 bases between them. In DNA form, the CDR3 reads TGTGCCAGCAGCTTGCGACAGCACTATGGCTACACCTTC. It is translated as CASSLRQHYGYTF.

The chain combines TRBV7-6 with TRBJ2-7, with 7 positions matching TRBD1. The V gene end was trimmed by 5 bases and the J gene end by 2 bases; junction bases not matched to a gene: 9. This CDR3 region has 15 residues. Germline assignment: CDR1 SGHVS and CDR2 FNYEAQ. CDR3 amino acids: CASSTTDRDAYEQYF. CDR3 in DNA: TGTGCCAGCAGCACCACCGACAGGGACGCCTACGAGCAGTACTTC.

The genes are TRBV6-5 and TRBJ2-7; D perhaps matches TRBD1 (6 bases). The V gene lost 2 bases and the J gene lost 1 base, with 9 bases spanning the gap. The CDR3 spans 14 residues. The germline V gene encodes CDR1 MNHEY and CDR2 SVGAGI. CDR3 DNA sequence: TGTGCCAGCAGTTACACCAGGGGTTCCTACGAGCAGTACTTC. This codes for CASSYTRGSYEQYF.